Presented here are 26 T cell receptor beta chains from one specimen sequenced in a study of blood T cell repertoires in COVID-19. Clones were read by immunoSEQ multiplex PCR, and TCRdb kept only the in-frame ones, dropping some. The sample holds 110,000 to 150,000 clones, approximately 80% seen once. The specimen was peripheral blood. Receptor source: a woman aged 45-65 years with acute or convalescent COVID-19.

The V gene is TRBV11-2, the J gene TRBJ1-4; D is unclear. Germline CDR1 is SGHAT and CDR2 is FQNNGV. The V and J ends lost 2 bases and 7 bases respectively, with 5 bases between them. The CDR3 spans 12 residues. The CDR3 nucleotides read TGTGCCAGCAGCTTAATGAGTGAAAAACTGTTTTTT. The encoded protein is CASSLMSEKLFF.

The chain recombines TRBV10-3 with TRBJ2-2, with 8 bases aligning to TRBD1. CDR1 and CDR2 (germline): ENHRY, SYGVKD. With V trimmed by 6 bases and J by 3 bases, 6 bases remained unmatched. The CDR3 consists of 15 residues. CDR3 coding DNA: TGTGCCATCAGGTGGACAGGGCGGGACACCGGGGAGCTGTTTTTT. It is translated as CAIRWTGRDTGELFF.

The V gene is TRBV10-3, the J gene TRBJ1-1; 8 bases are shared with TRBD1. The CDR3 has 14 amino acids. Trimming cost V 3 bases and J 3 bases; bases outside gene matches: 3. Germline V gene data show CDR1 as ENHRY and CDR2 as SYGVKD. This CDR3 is CAISDRGRDTEAFF. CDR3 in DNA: TGTGCCATCAGTGACAGGGGGCGAGACACTGAAGCTTTCTTT.

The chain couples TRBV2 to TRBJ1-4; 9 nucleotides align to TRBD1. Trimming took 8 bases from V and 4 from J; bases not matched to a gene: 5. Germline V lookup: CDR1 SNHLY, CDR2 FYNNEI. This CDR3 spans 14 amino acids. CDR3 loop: CASLQGALNEKLFF. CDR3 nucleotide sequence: TGTGCCAGCCTACAGGGGGCGCTTAATGAAAAACTGTTTTTT.

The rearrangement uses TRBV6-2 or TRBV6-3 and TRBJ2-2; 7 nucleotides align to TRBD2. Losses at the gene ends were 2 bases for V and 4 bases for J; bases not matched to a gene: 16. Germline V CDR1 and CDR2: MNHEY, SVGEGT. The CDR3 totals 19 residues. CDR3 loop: CASSYRASVQRGGTGELFF. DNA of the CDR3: TGTGCCAGCAGTTACCGCGCCTCGGTGCAGCGGGGCGGCACCGGGGAGCTGTTTTTT.

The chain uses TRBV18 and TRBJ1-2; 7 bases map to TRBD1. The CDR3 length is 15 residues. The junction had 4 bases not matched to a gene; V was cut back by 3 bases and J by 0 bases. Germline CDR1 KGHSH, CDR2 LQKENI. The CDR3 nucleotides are TGTGCCAGCTCACCTCCGGGACAGTCTAACTATGGCTACACCTTC. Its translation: CASSPPGQSNYGYTF.

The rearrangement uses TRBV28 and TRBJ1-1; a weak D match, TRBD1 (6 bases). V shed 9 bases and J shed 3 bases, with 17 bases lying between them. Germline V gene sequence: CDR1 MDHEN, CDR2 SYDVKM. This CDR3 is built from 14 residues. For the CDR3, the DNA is TGTGCCAGGGGACACCTAACGGAGGACACTGAAGCTTTCTTT. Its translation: CARGHLTEDTEAFF. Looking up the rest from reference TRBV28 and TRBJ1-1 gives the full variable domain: DVKVTQSSRYLVKRTGEKVFLECVQDMDHENMFWYRQDPGLGLRLIYFSYDVKMKEKGDIPEGYSVSREKKERFSLILESASTNQTSMYLCARGHLTEDTEAFFGQGTRLTVV.

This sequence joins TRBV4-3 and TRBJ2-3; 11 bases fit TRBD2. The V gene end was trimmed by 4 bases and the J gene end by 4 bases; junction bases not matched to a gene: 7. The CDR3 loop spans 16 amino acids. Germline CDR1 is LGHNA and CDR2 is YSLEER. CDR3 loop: CASSRKTSGAADTQYF. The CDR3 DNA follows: TGCGCCAGCAGCCGCAAGACTAGCGGGGCCGCAGATACGCAGTATTTT.

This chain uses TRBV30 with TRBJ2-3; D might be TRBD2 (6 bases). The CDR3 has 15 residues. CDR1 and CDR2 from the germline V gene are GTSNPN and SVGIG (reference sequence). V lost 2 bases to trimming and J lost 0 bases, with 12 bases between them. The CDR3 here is CAWSRGSSSTDTQYF. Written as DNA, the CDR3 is TGTGCCTGGAGTCGGGGGTCCTCTAGCACAGATACGCAGTATTTT.

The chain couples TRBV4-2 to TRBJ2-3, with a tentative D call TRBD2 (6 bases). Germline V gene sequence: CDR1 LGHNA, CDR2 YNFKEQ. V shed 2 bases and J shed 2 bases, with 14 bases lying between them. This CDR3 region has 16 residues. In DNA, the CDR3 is TGTGCCAGCAGCCAAACCTACGGGGGAAACACAGATACGCAGTATTTT. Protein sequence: CASSQTYGGNTDTQYF.

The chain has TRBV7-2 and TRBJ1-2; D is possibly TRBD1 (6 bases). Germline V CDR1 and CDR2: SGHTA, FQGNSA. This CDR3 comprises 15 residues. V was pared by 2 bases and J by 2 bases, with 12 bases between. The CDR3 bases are TGTGCCAGCAGCTTACCAGACAGGACCAACTATGGCTACACCTTC. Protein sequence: CASSLPDRTNYGYTF.

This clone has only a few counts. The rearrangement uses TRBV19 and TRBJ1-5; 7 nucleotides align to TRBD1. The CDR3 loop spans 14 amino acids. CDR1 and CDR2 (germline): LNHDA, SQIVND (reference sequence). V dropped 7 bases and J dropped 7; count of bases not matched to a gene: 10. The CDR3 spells CASTNRGLGQPQHF. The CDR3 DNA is TGTGCCAGTACCAACAGGGGTCTCGGGCAGCCCCAGCATTTT.

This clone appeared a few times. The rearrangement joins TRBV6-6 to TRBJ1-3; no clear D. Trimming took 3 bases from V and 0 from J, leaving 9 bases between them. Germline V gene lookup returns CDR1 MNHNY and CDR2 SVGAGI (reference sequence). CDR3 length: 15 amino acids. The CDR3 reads CASSYQRFSGNTIYF. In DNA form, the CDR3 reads TGTGCCAGCAGTTATCAGCGCTTCTCTGGAAACACCATATATTTT.

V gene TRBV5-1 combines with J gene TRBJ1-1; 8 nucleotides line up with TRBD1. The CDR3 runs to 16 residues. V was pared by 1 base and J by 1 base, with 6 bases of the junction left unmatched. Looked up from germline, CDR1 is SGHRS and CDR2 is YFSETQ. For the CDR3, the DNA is TGCGCCAGCAGCTTGCGTGGACAGGGAACGAACACTGAAGCTTTCTTT. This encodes CASSLRGQGTNTEAFF.

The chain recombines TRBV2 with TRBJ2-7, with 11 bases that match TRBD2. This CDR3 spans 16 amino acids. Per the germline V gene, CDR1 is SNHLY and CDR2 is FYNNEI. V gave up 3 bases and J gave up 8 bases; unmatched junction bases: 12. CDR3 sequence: CASSDWAGLAGGQQYF. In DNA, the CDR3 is TGTGCCAGCAGTGATTGGGCCGGGCTAGCGGGGGGTCAGCAGTACTTC.

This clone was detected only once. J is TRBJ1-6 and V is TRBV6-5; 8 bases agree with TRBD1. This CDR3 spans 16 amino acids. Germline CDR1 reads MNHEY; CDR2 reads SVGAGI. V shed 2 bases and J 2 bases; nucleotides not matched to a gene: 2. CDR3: CASSYGQGPYNSPLHF. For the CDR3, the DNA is TGTGCCAGCAGTTACGGACAGGGCCCCTATAATTCACCCCTCCACTTT.

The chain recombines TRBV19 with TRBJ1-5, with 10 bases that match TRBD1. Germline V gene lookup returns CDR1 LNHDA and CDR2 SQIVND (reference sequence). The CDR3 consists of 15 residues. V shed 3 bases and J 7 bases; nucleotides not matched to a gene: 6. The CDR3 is CASSIGQGESQPQHF. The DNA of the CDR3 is TGTGCCAGTAGTATTGGACAGGGGGAGAGCCAGCCCCAGCATTTT.

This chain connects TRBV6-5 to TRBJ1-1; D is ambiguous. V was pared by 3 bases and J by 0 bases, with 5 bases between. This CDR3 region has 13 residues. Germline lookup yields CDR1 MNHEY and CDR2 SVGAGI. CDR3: CASSYQMNTEAFF. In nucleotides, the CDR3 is TGTGCCAGCAGTTATCAGATGAACACTGAAGCTTTCTTT.

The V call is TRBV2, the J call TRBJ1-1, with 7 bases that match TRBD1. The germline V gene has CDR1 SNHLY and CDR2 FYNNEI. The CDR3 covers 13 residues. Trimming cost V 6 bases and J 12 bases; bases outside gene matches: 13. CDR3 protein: CASRGNSEGAPFF. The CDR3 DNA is TGTGCCAGCAGAGGAAACTCTGAGGGGGCCCCTTTCTTT.

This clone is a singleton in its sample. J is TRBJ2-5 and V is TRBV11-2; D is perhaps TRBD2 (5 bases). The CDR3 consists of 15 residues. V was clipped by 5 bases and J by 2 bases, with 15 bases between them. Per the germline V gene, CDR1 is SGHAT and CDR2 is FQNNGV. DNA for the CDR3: TGTGCCAGCAGCCCAATTGTGCGGGCTCAAGAGACCCAGTACTTC. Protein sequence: CASSPIVRAQETQYF.

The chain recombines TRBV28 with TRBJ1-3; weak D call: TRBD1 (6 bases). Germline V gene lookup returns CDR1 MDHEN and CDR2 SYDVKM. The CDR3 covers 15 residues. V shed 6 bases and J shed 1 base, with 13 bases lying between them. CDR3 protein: CASSLGGASGNTIYF. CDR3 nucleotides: TGTGCCAGCAGCCTCGGGGGGGCTTCTGGAAACACCATATATTTT.

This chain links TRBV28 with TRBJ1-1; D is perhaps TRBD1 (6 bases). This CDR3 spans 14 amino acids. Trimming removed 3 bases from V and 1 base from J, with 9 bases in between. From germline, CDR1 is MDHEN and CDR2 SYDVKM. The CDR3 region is CASSLTGGNTEAFF. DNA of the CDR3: TGTGCCAGCAGTTTGACAGGCGGGAACACTGAAGCTTTCTTT.

CDR3 sequence: CAIGAGSERREGYTF. The CDR3 nucleotides read TGTGCCATCGGGGCGGGATCTGAGAGGAGGGAGGGCTACACCTTC. The rearrangement joins TRBV7-9 to TRBJ1-2; D perhaps matches TRBD1 (5 bases). This CDR3 contains 15 residues. V shed 10 bases and J shed 8 bases, with 26 bases lying between them. Germline CDR1 and CDR2: SEHNR and FQNEAQ (reference sequence). Using reference TRBV7-9 and TRBJ1-2 for the parts outside the CDR3, the full variable domain is DTGVSQNPRHKITKRGQNVTFRCDPISEHNRLYWYRQTLGQGPEFLTYFQNEAQLEKSRLLSDRFSAERPKGSFSTLEIQRTEQGDSAMYLCAIGAGSERREGYTFGSGTRLTVV.

Here the CDR3 reads CASRDSRMNTEAFF. In DNA, the CDR3 is TGTGCCAGCAGAGATTCGAGGATGAACACTGAAGCTTTCTTT. This chain joins TRBV6-5 and TRBJ1-1; D is unclear. Germline assignment: CDR1 MNHEY and CDR2 SVGAGI. The CDR3 length is 14 residues. Trimming pared 6 bases from V and 0 bases from J, leaving 11 bases between.

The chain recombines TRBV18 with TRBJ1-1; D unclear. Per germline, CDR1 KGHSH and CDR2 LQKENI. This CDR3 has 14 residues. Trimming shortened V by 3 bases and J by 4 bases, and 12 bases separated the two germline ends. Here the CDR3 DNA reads TGTGCCAGCTCACCCGACGCAGGTGGCACTGAAGCTTTCTTT. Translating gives CASSPDAGGTEAFF.

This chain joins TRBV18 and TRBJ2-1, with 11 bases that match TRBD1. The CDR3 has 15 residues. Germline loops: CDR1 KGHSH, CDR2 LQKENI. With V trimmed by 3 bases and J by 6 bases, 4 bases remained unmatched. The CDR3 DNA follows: TGTGCCAGCTCACCCGGACAGGGGGCGCCCAATGAGCAGTTCTTC. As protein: CASSPGQGAPNEQFF.